Listed below are T cell receptor beta chains from one sample, sequenced in a study of T-cell reconstitution after alpha-beta-depleted transplantation in children. TCRdb fed the PCR reads into MiXCR, producing one record per CDR3 protein. The table shows some 350,000 distinct CDR3 sequences, with around 15% occurring only once. The material sequenced was PBMCs, mostly from graft donor cells, taken 360 days after TCRalphabeta/CD19-depleted stem cell transplant. These receptors were obtained from a male patient under 10 years old who had a stem cell transplant for acute lymphoblastic leukemia, so the T cells may come from the graft donor. The CDR3 runs from the conserved cysteine through the conserved F or W. Each record gives: J gene, V gene, clone size, CDR3 protein. Clone size is shown for a subset of rows, as once, few, many or a class of expanded clone.

TRBJ1-6,TRBV14,NA,CASSPTFRDRHNSPLHF
TRBJ2-3,TRBV7-2,NA,CASSLARVGGTQYF
TRBJ2-6,TRBV4-1,NA,CASSAFPSVGAGANVLTF
TRBJ2-2,TRBV5-6,NA,CASSLGSLTVRELFF
TRBJ2-7,TRBV7-8,NA,CASSLLKGRSFYEQYF
TRBJ1-1,TRBV29-1,NA,CSVGAGTEAFF
TRBJ2-1,TRBV29-1,NA,CSPPGLAGVGEQFF
TRBJ1-4,TRBV20-1,NA,CSARSPQGNEKLFF
TRBJ2-3,TRBV4-3,NA,CASSQDRGDFTDTQYF
TRBJ2-1,TRBV20-1,many,CSAPGIHNEQFF
TRBJ2-3,TRBV4-2,NA,CASSQLGSSKGTDTQYF
TRBJ2-3,TRBV12-3/TRBV12-4,few,CASSPRAVGIGTDTQYF
TRBJ2-1,TRBV12-3/TRBV12-4,many,CASSLSPLASGNEQFF
TRBJ1-1,TRBV15,few,CATSRDLGYQDTEAFF
TRBJ1-2,TRBV2,few,CASSVKGAEGYTF
TRBJ1-1,TRBV12-3/TRBV12-4,few,CASSFDRGNTEAFF
TRBJ2-7,TRBV12-3/TRBV12-4,few,CASSGPRVFYEQYF
TRBJ1-5,TRBV28,few,CASRSTGGFNQPQHF